This T cell receptor beta chain is from a study of cytomegalovirus exposure and HLA in healthy donors. Notes on the study in general: The listing of 150 or so TCR beta chains classed them as cytomegalovirus-associated.

Both 60 Vbeta primers and 13 Jbeta primers went into the PCR. Using immunoSEQ multiplex PCR, the repertoire was profiled, and TCRdb retains in-frame clones only, with some absent. The sample includes some 160,000 clones, roughly 76% of them seen just once. About this clone: Its antigen is currently unknown.

The CDR3 runs to 15 residues. Germline V gene lookup returns CDR1 SGHNT and CDR2 YYREEE (reference sequence). V was trimmed by 2 bases and J by 4 bases, leaving 14 bases between them. Material for sequencing was PBMCs. The V call is TRBV5-4, the J call TRBJ2-3, with D perhaps matching TRBD2 (5 bases). This TCR was sampled from a male donor in good health and CMV-seronegative. The CDR3 DNA sequence: TGTGCCAGCAGCTTAATCGGAGGAATGGCAGATACGCAGTATTTT. It specifies CASSLIGGMADTQYF.